This T cell receptor (beta chain) was observed in a study of cytomegalovirus exposure and HLA in healthy donors. The study's findings and limits: A later analysis showed HLA-associated TCR beta chains outstripping equally common others in clonal expansion. In an earlier analysis, productive rearrangement rates for most beta V segments clustered near 90% or 30%.

Concerning this clone: Its antigen is not identified.

The PCR ran on 60 Vbeta and 13 Jbeta primers. The repertoire was sequenced with immunoSEQ multiplex PCR; TCRdb's copy has only in-frame clones and lacks some. The sample records 200,000 or so clones, 70% to 85% being singletons. The sample taken for sequencing was PBMCs. This TCR was sampled from a man in his fifties in good health and CMV-seronegative.

The CDR3 is CASGRQSGTTLYEQYF. The CDR3 bases are TGCGCCAGCGGCCGACAATCCGGGACTACCCTCTACGAGCAGTACTTC. The J gene is TRBJ2-7, the V gene TRBV5-1, with 7 bases aligning to TRBD2. This CDR3 has 16 residues. Germline trimming cut 7 bases from V and 3 bases from J; bases unmatched to any gene: 16. Germline V lookup: CDR1 SGHRS, CDR2 YFSETQ.